One and the same sample provided the 8 T cell receptor beta chains below, sequenced in a study of blood T cell repertoires in COVID-19. Sequencing used immunoSEQ multiplex PCR; TCRdb keeps in-frame clones, though not all of them. Among 200,000 to 250,000 clones listed, 90% were seen once. Sequences were obtained from PBMCs or T cells enriched from blood (not recorded which). The receptors derive from a man in his thirties or forties who had been exposed to COVID-19.

The chain uses TRBV2 and TRBJ1-2; D may be TRBD1 (6 bases). V was trimmed by 7 bases and J by 4 bases, leaving 19 bases between them. The CDR3 is made up of 15 amino acids. The germline CDR1 and CDR2 sequences are SNHLY and FYNNEI. The CDR3 DNA sequence: TGTGCCAGCACACAAGCCGGGACAAACGGCTATGGCTACACCTTC. This codes for CASTQAGTNGYGYTF.

The rearrangement uses TRBV4-3 and TRBJ2-7, with TRBD1 matching 10 bases. The ends lost 0 bases at V and 3 bases at J; junction bases unmatched: 2. The CDR3 is made up of 15 amino acids. Per germline, CDR1 LGHNA and CDR2 YSLEER. The CDR3, as DNA: TGCGCCAGCAGCCAAGATAGGGACAGGGGCTACGAGCAGTACTTC. Translating gives CASSQDRDRGYEQYF.

The chain combines TRBV19 with TRBJ1-5; TRBD1 aligns across 8 bases. The CDR3 runs to 14 residues. With V trimmed by 4 bases and J by 8 bases, 7 bases remained unmatched. Germline CDR1 LNHDA, CDR2 SQIVND (reference sequence). CDR3 coding DNA: TGTGCCAGTAGTACATTGACAGGGGTAGAGCCCCAGCATTTT. Translating gives CASSTLTGVEPQHF. The full variable domain, its missing parts supplied by reference TRBV19 and TRBJ1-5, is DGGITQSPKYLFRKEGQNVTLSCEQNLNHDAMYWYRQDPGQGLRLIYYSQIVNDFQKGDIAEGYSVSREKKESFPLTVTSAQKNPTAFYLCASSTLTGVEPQHFGDGTRLSIL.

The genes are TRBV6-5 and TRBJ1-6; tentatively, D is TRBD1 (6 bases). CDR1 is MNHEY and CDR2 is SVGAGI in the germline V gene. This CDR3 contains 14 residues. Trimming cost V 8 bases and J 6 bases, with 14 bases left between them. The CDR3 sequence is CASAQGRANSPLHF. CDR3 coding DNA: TGTGCCAGCGCCCAGGGGAGGGCTAATTCACCCCTCCACTTT.

The chain employs TRBV7-9 and TRBJ2-1; no reliable D call. The CDR3 is 15 residues long. Trimming took 5 bases from V and 8 from J, leaving 19 bases between them. The germline gives CDR1 SEHNR, CDR2 FQNEAQ (reference sequence). CDR3 coding DNA: TGTGCCAGCAGCCCAATAAAGAGTGGTGGGCATGAGCAGTTCTTC. Residues: CASSPIKSGGHEQFF.

The chain employs TRBV29-1 and TRBJ2-5, with no clear D. This CDR3 is built from 10 residues. Germline V gene data show CDR1 as SQVTM and CDR2 as ANQGSEA. V dropped 3 bases and J dropped 7 bases, with 6 bases sitting between them. This chain's CDR3 is CSVDFRTQYF. The CDR3 DNA sequence: TGCAGCGTTGATTTTCGGACCCAGTACTTC. Drawing the rest from reference TRBV29-1 and TRBJ2-5, the complete variable domain is SAVISQKPSRDICQRGTSLTIQCQVDSQVTMMFWYRQQPGQSLTLIATANQGSEATYESGFVIDKFPISRPNLTFSTLTVSNMSPEDSSIYLCSVDFRTQYFGPGTRLLVL.

The chain carries TRBV4-3 and TRBJ1-4; D gene uncertain. The CDR3 has 13 amino acids. Germline CDR1 LGHNA, CDR2 YSLEER. V was shortened by 0 bases and J by 13 bases, with 12 bases between the two germline ends. The CDR3 sequence is CASSQDEGVRLFF. The CDR3 DNA reads as TGCGCCAGCAGCCAAGATGAGGGAGTCAGACTGTTTTTT.

The chain has TRBV19 and TRBJ1-2; D uncertain. Trimming cost V 5 bases and J 1 base, with 14 bases left between them. The CDR3 runs 15 residues. Germline assignment: CDR1 LNHDA and CDR2 SQIVND (reference sequence). The CDR3 DNA is TGTGCCAGTAGTTCGGGAGCCCGGGGTAACTATGGCTACACCTTC. Its translation is CASSSGARGNYGYTF.